The source of this T cell receptor (beta chain) is a study of CD8+ T cells in alopecia areata. Study-wide context: Tofacitinib exposure lasted 6 to 18 months, followed by 6 months off drug.

Regarding treatment: oral pan-JAK inhibitor, 5-10 mg twice daily. The V gene's germline CDR1 is SGHDT and CDR2 YYEEEE. V lost 3 bases and J lost 7; bases outside the gene matches: 6. The CDR3 has 14 residues. For this clone: The antigen remains unidentified.

Following RNA extraction, reverse transcription yielded cDNA that acted as the sequencing template. TCRdb's table, derived via immunoSEQ multiplex PCR, lists solely in-frame clones and lacks some. In the table there are roughly 120,000 clones, 58% of which are singletons. Whole-study results and caveats: In blood and scalp, many expanded lesional clones persisted during tofacitinib.

This receptor was taken from a human donor with alopecia areata. The chain combines TRBV5-6 with TRBJ2-1, with TRBD2 matching 8 bases. This specimen consisted of CD8+ T cells sorted from blood, obtained at week 4, from a patient treated with tofacitinib. The CDR3 sequence: CASSSRLARNEQFF. CDR3 DNA: TGTGCCAGCAGCTCTAGACTAGCGCGTAATGAGCAGTTCTTC.